This T cell receptor beta chain was profiled in a study of tumor-infiltrating lymphocytes in primary liver carcinoma. The study's findings and limits: Tumor top-250-clone fraction significantly exceeded that of blood (p = 0.039). Overlap in tumor-adjacent and tumor-blood pairs fell below that of tumor region pairs.

The CDR3 is 16 residues long. Germline V lookup: CDR1 SGHAT, CDR2 FQNNGV. In regard to this clonotype: Its antigen is as yet unknown. Compared with germline, one end of the junction differs, possibly owing to a read error.

Co-extracted RNA and DNA came from about 19-30 mg of unsorted bulk tissue. cDNA specific to TCR beta was made from roughly 500 ng of total RNA, with a constant-region primer employed for priming. Libraries covering TCR beta were generated through three nested multiplex PCR rounds (using a slightly modified ARM-PCR). Primers for the first two PCR rounds were TRBV1-TRBV30 forward primers and a C-beta reverse primer (around 10 cycles per round). TCRdb reprocessed the multiplex PCR reads via MiXCR and lists one record per CDR3 protein. The repertoire includes over 100,000 distinct CDR3 sequences, under 70% of them detected once, and about 8% sits in the top ten.

The V call is TRBV11-2, the J call TRBJ1-1, with D perhaps TRBD1 (5 bases). Input material: tumor-adjacent normal liver tissue. The TCR originated in a woman in her fifties or sixties with primary liver carcinoma and hepatitis B virus infection. As DNA, the CDR3 is TGTGCCAGAAGCTCCTCAATAGGGGATTGGAACACTGAAGCTTTCTTT. Translated, it gives CARSSSIGDWNTEAFF.